These 5 T cell receptor beta chains were sequenced from one sample in a study of CD8 T cells in Susac syndrome. It was with random hexamers that about 0.45 to 1 ug RNA was reverse transcribed. TCRdb independently ran MiXCR on the immunoSEQ multiplex PCR reads; one entry per CDR3 protein. The repertoire holds roughly 120,000 distinct CDR3 sequences, with 90% to 95% as singletons. The sequenced sample consisted of CD4+ T cells from PBMCs. The receptors were gathered from a human donor in good health.

The chain couples TRBV25-1 to TRBJ2-7; weak D call: TRBD2 (5 bases). Looked up from germline, CDR1 is MGHDK and CDR2 is SYGVNS. V gave up 4 bases and J gave up 3 bases, with 22 bases separating them. This CDR3 region has 17 residues. CDR3 sequence: CASSVMSDGEMSYEQYF. In nucleotides, the CDR3 is TGTGCCAGCAGTGTAATGTCTGACGGGGAGATGAGCTACGAGCAGTACTTC.

This clonotype was observed a single time. This sequence joins TRBV7-8 and TRBJ1-5; TRBD1 is a possible D gene (6 bases). CDR3 size: 14 residues. V lost 5 bases to trimming and J lost 6 bases, with 14 bases between them. From germline, CDR1 is SGHVS and CDR2 FQNEAQ. The CDR3 spells CASSMGRGGQPQHF. CDR3 DNA: TGTGCCAGCAGCATGGGCAGGGGAGGTCAGCCCCAGCATTTT.

This clonotype turned up a few times. J is TRBJ1-5 and V is TRBV5-6; D unresolved. CDR1 and CDR2 from the germline V gene are SGHDT and YYEEEE. Trimming removed 1 base at V and 3 bases at J, with 8 bases between. The CDR3 runs to 14 residues. CDR3 DNA sequence: TGTGCCAGCAGCTTGCTAGGGAACAATCAGCCCCAGCATTTT. It codes for CASSLLGNNQPQHF.

The chain links TRBV7-9 to TRBJ2-7, with 8 bases identical to TRBD1. Germline V gene sequence: CDR1 SEHNR, CDR2 FQNEAQ (reference sequence). CDR3 length: 16 residues. V gave up 4 bases and J gave up 0 bases; unmatched junction bases: 8. As DNA, the CDR3 is TGTGCCAGCAGCTGGACAGGGTCCTCGAGCTCCTACGAGCAGTACTTC. Its translation: CASSWTGSSSSYEQYF.

V and J are TRBV2 and TRBJ1-3, with a possible D match to TRBD1 (6 bases). V gave up 5 bases and J gave up 2 bases, with 16 bases separating them. The CDR3 is 16 amino acids. Germline assignment: CDR1 SNHLY and CDR2 FYNNEI. The CDR3 is CASSLLDRQPGNTIYF. The CDR3 DNA sequence: TGTGCCAGCAGTCTACTTGACAGGCAACCTGGAAACACCATATATTTT.